A single sample gave rise to the 7 T cell receptor beta chains below, sequenced in a study of CD8 T cells in ankylosing spondylitis. Via MiXCR, TCRdb re-called the 5' RACE reads, giving one row per CDR3 protein. The sample yields about 340,000 distinct CDR3 sequences, under 15% seen once. The source material was blood, either unsorted or a sorted T cell fraction (not recorded which). The receptors originated from a male donor with ankylosing spondylitis or in good health (not recorded which).

This clonotype was seen ten or more times. The J gene is TRBJ1-2, the V gene TRBV10-3; 7 nucleotides match TRBD1. The germline V gene encodes CDR1 ENHRY and CDR2 SYGVKD. This CDR3 region has 16 residues. V gave up 5 bases and J gave up 3 bases; unmatched junction bases: 12. The CDR3 sequence: CAISLPSGTEHYGYTF. For the CDR3, the DNA is TGTGCCATCAGTTTACCCTCCGGGACAGAGCACTATGGCTACACCTTC.

This chain connects TRBV11-2 to TRBJ2-3, with 7 bases matching TRBD1. Germline assignment: CDR1 SGHAT and CDR2 FQNNGV. The CDR3 covers 17 residues. J was trimmed by 2 bases and V by 1 base; bases with no gene match: 9. CDR3 amino acids: CASSLVPWDSHTDTQYF. The CDR3 bases are TGTGCCAGCAGCTTAGTACCCTGGGACAGCCACACAGATACGCAGTATTTT.

This clonotype was picked up a small number of times. Written as DNA, the CDR3 is TGTGCCAGCGATCATCGGGGGCCGGGCACTGAAGCTTTCTTT. This codes for CASDHRGPGTEAFF. V gene TRBV7-9 combines with J gene TRBJ1-1; D perhaps matches TRBD1 (6 bases). Trimming took off 8 bases at V and 4 bases at J, with 17 bases between the two ends. Germline V gene lookup returns CDR1 SEHNR and CDR2 FQNEAQ (reference sequence). The CDR3 loop spans 14 amino acids.

The chain recombines TRBV5-4 with TRBJ2-2, with a tentative D call TRBD2 (5 bases). V lost 1 base to trimming and J lost 4 bases, with 11 bases between them. Germline V lookup: CDR1 SGHNT, CDR2 YYREEE (reference sequence). CDR3 size: 15 residues. This chain's CDR3 is CASSLMGATTGELFF. CDR3 nucleotide sequence: TGTGCCAGCAGCTTGATGGGAGCCACCACCGGGGAGCTGTTTTTT.

The chain recombines TRBV20-1 with TRBJ2-3; tentatively, D is TRBD1 (5 bases). Trimming cost V 6 bases and J 1 base, with 11 bases left between them. CDR3 length equals 13 residues. Germline loops: CDR1 DFQATT, CDR2 SNEGSKA (reference sequence). CDR3 bases: TGCAGTGCCAGGACACCCGGCACAGATACGCAGTATTTT. Translating gives CSARTPGTDTQYF.

In its sample, this clonotype was seen a few times. The gene calls are TRBV6-2 or TRBV6-3 and TRBJ2-7, with D possibly matching TRBD2 (5 bases). The CDR3 has 17 residues. Looked up from germline, CDR1 is MNHEY and CDR2 is SVGEGT. Trimming took 5 bases from V and 0 from J, leaving 20 bases between them. The CDR3 bases are TGTGCCAGCAGTCCAACCCGTTCTAGCTCTTTCTCCTACGAGCAGTACTTC. Translated, it gives CASSPTRSSSFSYEQYF.

This clonotype showed up just a few times. This CDR3 reads CASSWVAGERETQYF. In DNA form, the CDR3 reads TGTGCCAGCAGCTGGGTTGCGGGAGAAAGGGAGACCCAGTACTTC. The V call is TRBV11-2, the J call TRBJ2-5; 7 positions match TRBD2. Germline V gene data show CDR1 as SGHAT and CDR2 as FQNNGV. V lost 4 bases to trimming and J lost 5 bases; unmatched junction nucleotides: 10. The CDR3 length is 15 residues.